This T cell receptor beta chain comes out of a study of patients and donors after allogeneic stem cell transplantation (dated by TCRdb to the early 2020s). The method behind the library was RT-PCR. Sequencing was carried out with a NextSeq 550. Using fastp trimming at Q25 and MiXCR clonotype assembly, TCRdb reanalyzed the public sequencing data and kept in-frame beta chains. Records with the same CDR3 protein are collapsed into one entry carrying the most frequent genes and DNA. The sample yields approximately 200,000 distinct CDR3 sequences; 13% to 15% were counted once. The top ten clonotypes cover around a tenth of the sample. The sample holds many counts of this clonotype. The target of this receptor is not known. No much larger clone is present one base from it, and per-base qualities are unavailable. The TCR comes from a human donor who was either an allogeneic HSCT recipient or a stem cell or donor lymphocyte infusion donor (not recorded which). It is not recorded whose cells these are; they may come from a transplant donor. Sequenced input: blood, either unsorted or a sorted T cell fraction (not recorded which).

The DNA sequence follows: TGTGCCAGCAGCTTAGGGCGTAGGGCTAGCGGGCTTTACAATGAGCAGTTCTTC. This translates into CASSLGRRASGLYNEQFF. The rearrangement combines TRBV11-2 with TRBJ2-1; the central 8 bases match TRBD2. In the germline V gene, CDR1 corresponds to SGHAT and CDR2 to FQNNGV. Trimming accounts for 1 base at V and 4 bases at J, while the number of junction bases matched to no gene is 12. The CDR3 goes from the cysteine to the phenylalanine over 18 residues. The sequence is cut down to CDR3 DNA, 54 bases in frame from base 1.